What follows describes a single T cell receptor (beta chain). What it recognizes is unknown. The sample belongs to a study of shared clonotypes between healthy human individuals. Study-level information: Plates per donor: three CD4 naive, three CD4 memory, two CD8 naive, one CD8 memory. Study outcomes and limitations: Naive subsets tended to show greater estimated richness than memory subsets. Some clonotypes were shared by all four sorted-subset donors, while others were not shared. The non-shared ones had lower generation probabilities than the shared ones.

CDR3 length: 18 residues. V was clipped by 3 bases and J by 0 bases; unmatched bases: 5. Germline V gene lookup returns CDR1 SGHDT and CDR2 YYEEEE. Several immunoSEQ 96-well plates shared each subset's DNA, each plate a replicate. Method: immunoSEQ multiplex PCR; TCRdb's copy keeps in-frame clones and lacks some. In the table there are around 700,000 clones, 72% of which are singletons. This TCR was recovered from a woman in her 30s in good health. This chain links TRBV5-6 with TRBJ2-2, with 13 bases matching TRBD2. The sequenced sample was memory CD4+ T cells sorted from blood. Subset noted: CD45RA-negative fraction. Here the CDR3 DNA reads TGTGCCAGCAGCTCACTAGCGGGAGGGGTCGCGAACACCGGGGAGCTGTTTTTT. Protein: CASSSLAGGVANTGELFF.